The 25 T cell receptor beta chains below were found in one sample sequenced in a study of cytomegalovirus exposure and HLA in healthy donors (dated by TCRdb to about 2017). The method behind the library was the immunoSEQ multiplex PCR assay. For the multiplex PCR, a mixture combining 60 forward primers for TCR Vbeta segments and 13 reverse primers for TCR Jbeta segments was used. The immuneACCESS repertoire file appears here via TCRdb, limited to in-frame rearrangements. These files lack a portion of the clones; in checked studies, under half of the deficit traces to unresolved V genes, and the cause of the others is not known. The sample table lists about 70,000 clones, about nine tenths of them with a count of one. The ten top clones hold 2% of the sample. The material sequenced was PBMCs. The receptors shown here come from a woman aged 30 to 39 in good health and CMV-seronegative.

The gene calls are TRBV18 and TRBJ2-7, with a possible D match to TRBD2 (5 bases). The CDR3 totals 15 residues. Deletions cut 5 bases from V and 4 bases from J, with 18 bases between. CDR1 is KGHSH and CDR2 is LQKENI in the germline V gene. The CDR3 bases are TGTGCCAGCTCAAAAAGCGCCCGGAGGTCGTACGAGCAGTACTTC. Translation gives CASSKSARRSYEQYF.

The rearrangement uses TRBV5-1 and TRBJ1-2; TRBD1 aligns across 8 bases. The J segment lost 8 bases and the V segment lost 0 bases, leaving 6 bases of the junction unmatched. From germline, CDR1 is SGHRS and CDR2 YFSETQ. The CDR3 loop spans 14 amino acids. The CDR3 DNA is TGCGCCAGCAGCTTGGGACAGGGGATAGGGGGCTACACCTTC. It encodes CASSLGQGIGGYTF.

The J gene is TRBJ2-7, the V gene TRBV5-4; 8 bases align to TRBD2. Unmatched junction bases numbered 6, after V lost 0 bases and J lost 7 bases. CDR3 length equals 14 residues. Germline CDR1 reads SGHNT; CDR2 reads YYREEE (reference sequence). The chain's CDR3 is CASSLGGSGKEQYF. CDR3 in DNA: TGTGCCAGCAGCTTGGGGGGTAGCGGGAAGGAGCAGTACTTC.

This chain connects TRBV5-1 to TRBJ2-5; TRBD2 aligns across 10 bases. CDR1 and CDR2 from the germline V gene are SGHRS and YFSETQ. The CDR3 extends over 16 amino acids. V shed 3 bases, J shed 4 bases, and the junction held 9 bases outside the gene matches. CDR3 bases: TGCGCCAGCAGCTCGGACACTAGCGGGATGAGAGAGACCCAGTACTTC. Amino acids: CASSSDTSGMRETQYF.

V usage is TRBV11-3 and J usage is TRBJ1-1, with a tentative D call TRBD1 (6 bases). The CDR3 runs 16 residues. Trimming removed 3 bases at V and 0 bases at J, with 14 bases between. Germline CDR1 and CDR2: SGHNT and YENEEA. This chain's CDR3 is CASSFQPGGMNTEAFF. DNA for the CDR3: TGTGCCAGCAGCTTCCAACCGGGGGGCATGAACACTGAAGCTTTCTTT.

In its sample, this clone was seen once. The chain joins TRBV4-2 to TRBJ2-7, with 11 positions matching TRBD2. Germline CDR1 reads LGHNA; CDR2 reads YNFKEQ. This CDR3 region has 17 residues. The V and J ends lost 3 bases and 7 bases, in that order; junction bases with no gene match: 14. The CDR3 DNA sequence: TGTGCCAGCAGCCAGCCACTAGCGGGAGACCCCGTTAAGGAGCAGTACTTC. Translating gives CASSQPLAGDPVKEQYF.

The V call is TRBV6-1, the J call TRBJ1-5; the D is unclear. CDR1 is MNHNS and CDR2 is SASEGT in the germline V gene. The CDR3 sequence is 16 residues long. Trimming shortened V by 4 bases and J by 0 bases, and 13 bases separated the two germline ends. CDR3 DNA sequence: TGTGCCAGCAGTGTTCTACCCCCCTATAGCAATCAGCCCCAGCATTTT. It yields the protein CASSVLPPYSNQPQHF.

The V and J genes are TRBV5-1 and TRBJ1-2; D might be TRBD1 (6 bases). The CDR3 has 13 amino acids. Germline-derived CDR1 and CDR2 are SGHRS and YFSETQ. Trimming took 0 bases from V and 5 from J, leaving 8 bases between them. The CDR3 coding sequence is TGCGCCAGCAGCTTGGAGGGGGAATATGGCTACACCTTC. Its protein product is CASSLEGEYGYTF.

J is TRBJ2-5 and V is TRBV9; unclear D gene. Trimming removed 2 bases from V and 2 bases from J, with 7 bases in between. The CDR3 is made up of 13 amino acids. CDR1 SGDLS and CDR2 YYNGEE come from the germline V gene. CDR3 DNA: TGTGCCAGCAGCGTGTTAGAACAAGAGACCCAGTACTTC. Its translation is CASSVLEQETQYF. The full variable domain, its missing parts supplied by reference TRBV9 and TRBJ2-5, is DSGVTQTPKHLITATGQRVTLRCSPRSGDLSVYWYQQSLDQGLQFLIQYYNGEERAKGNILERFSAQQFPDLHSELNLSSLELGDSALYFCASSVLEQETQYFGPGTRLLVL.

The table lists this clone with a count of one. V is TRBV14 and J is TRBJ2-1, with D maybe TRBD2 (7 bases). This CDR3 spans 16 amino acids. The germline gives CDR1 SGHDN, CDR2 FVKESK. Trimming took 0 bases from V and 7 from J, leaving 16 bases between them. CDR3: CASSQDRRTRGNEQFF. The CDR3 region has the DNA TGTGCCAGCAGCCAAGATCGAAGGACTAGGGGGAATGAGCAGTTCTTC. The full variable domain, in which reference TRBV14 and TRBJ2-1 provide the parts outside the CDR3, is EAGVTQFPSHSVIEKGQTVTLRCDPISGHDNLYWYRRVMGKEIKFLLHFVKESKQDESGMPNNRFLAERTGGTYSTLKVQPAELEDSGVYFCASSQDRRTRGNEQFFGPGTRLTVL.

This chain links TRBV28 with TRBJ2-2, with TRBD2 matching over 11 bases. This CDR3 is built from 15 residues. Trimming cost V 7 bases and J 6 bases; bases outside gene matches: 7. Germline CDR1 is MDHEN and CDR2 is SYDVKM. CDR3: CASTLGTSGPGELFF. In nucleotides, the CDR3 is TGTGCCAGCACCCTTGGGACTAGCGGACCCGGGGAGCTGTTTTTT.

Here the CDR3 reads CATSGLAAPYEQYF. The CDR3 coding sequence is TGTGCCACCTCGGGACTAGCGGCCCCCTACGAGCAGTACTTC. V is TRBV5-3 and J is TRBJ2-7; 11 bases line up with TRBD2. TRBV5-3 is designated an ORF whose function remains uncertain. CDR3 length equals 14 residues. V dropped 9 bases and J dropped 2; count of bases not matched to a gene: 7.

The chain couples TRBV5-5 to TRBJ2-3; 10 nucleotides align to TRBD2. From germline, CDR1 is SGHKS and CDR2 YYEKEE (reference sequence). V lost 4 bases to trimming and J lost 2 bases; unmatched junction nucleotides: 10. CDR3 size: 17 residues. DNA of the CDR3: TGTGCCAGCAGCCCCACGAGCGGGAGGGGTTTCACAGATACGCAGTATTTT. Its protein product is CASSPTSGRGFTDTQYF.

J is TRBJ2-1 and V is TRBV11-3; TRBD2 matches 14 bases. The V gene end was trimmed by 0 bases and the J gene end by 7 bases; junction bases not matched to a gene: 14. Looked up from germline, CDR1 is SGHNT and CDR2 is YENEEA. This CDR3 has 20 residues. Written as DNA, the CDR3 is TGTGCCAGCAGCTTAGATCAGGGAGGGACTAGCGGGAGTTTATCAAATGAGCAGTTCTTC. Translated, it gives CASSLDQGGTSGSLSNEQFF.

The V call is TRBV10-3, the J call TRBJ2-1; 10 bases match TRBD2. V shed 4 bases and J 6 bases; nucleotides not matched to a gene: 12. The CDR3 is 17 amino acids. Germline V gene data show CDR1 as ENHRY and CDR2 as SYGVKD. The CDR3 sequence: CAISGLGASGGLNEQFF. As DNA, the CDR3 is TGTGCCATCAGTGGCCTGGGGGCTAGCGGGGGACTCAATGAGCAGTTCTTC.

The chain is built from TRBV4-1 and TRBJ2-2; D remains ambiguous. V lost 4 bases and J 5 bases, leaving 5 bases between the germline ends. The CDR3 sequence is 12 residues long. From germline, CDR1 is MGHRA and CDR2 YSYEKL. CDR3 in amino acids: CASSPLTGELFF. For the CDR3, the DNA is TGCGCCAGCAGCCCCTTAACCGGGGAGCTGTTTTTT.

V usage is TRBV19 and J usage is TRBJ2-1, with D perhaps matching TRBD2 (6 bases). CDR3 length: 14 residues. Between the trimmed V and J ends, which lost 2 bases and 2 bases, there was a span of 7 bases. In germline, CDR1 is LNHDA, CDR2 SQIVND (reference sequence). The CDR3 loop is CASSIQRAYNEQFF. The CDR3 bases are TGTGCCAGTAGTATACAGCGGGCCTACAATGAGCAGTTCTTC.

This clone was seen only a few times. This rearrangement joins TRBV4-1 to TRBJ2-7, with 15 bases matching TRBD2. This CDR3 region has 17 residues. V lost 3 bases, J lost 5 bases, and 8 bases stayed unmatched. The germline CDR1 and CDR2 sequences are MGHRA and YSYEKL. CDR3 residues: CASSQIIGTSGRNEQYF. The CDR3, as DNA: TGCGCCAGCAGCCAGATAATCGGGACTAGCGGGAGGAACGAGCAGTACTTC.

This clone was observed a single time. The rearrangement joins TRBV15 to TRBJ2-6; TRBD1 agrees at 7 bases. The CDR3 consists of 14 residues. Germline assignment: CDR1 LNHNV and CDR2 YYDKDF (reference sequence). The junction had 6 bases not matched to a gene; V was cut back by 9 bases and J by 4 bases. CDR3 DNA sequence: TGTGCCACGGGAACAGGGGCCGGGGCCAACGTCCTGACTTTC. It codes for CATGTGAGANVLTF.

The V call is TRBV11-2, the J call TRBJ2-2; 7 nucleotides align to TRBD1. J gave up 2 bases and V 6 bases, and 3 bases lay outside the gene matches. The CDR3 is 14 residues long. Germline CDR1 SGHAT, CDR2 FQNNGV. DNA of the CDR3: TGTGCCAGCAGAGGGACAGTCAACACCGGGGAGCTGTTTTTT. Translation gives CASRGTVNTGELFF.

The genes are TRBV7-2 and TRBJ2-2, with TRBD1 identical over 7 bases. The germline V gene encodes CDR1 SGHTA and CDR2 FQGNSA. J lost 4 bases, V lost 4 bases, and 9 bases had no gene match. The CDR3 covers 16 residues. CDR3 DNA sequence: TGTGCCAGCAGCTGGGCAGGGGGTTCGAGCACCGGGGAGCTGTTTTTT. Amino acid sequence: CASSWAGGSSTGELFF.

CDR3 protein: CASSPTLAGAPGEQFF. The CDR3 DNA is TGTGCCAGCTCGCCGACGCTAGCGGGAGCCCCGGGTGAGCAGTTCTTC. This chain joins TRBV18 and TRBJ2-1, with 10 nucleotides matching TRBD2. Germline CDR1 reads KGHSH; CDR2 reads LQKENI. The V gene end was trimmed by 6 bases and the J gene end by 9 bases; junction bases not matched to a gene: 14. The CDR3 totals 16 residues.

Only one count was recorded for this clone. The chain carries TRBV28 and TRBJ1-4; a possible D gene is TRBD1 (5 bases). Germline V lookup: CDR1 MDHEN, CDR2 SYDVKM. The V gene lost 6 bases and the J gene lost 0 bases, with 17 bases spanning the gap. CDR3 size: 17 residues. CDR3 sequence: CASSLPVGASTNEKLFF. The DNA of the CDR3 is TGTGCCAGCAGCCTTCCTGTAGGGGCGTCAACTAATGAAAAACTGTTTTTT.

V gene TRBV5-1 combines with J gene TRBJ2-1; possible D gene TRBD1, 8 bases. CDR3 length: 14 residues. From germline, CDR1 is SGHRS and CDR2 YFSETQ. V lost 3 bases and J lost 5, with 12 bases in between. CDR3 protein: CASSWTGRDNEQFF. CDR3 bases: TGCGCCAGCAGCTGGACAGGGAGGGACAATGAGCAGTTCTTC.

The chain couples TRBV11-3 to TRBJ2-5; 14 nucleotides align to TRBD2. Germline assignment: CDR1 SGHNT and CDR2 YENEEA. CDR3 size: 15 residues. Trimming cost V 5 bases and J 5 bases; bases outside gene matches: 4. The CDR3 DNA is TGTGCCAGCAGCCCGGGACTAGCGGGAGTTGAGACCCAGTACTTC. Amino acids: CASSPGLAGVETQYF.